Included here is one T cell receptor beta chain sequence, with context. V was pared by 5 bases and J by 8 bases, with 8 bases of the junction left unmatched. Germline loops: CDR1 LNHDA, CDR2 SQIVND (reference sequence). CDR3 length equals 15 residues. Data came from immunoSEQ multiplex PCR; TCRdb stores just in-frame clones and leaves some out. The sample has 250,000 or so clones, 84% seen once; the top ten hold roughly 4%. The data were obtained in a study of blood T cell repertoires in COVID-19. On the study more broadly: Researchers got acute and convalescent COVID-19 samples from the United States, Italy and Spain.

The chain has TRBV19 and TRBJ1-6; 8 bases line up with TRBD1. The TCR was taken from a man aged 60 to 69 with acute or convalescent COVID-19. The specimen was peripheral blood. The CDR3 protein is CASSDRQGIHSPLHF. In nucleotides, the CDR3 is TGTGCCAGTAGTGATCGACAGGGGATCCATTCACCCCTCCACTTT.